This entry describes one T cell receptor (beta chain). The target antigen is unknown. Deletions cut 4 bases from V and 4 bases from J, with 10 bases between. CDR3 length: 14 amino acids. CDR1 and CDR2 from the germline V gene are SGHDN and FVKESK. These data are taken from a study of shared clonotypes between healthy human individuals. Study in general: Donor composition was a couple of women and three men, aged 18 to 49.

A CD45RA+ naive subset and a CD45RA-negative memory subset were split from CD4+ cells. Overall study results and limits: Among several donors, roughly 5% of naive CD4 clonotypes were found in common. Relative to their counterparts shared across all four donors, non-shared clonotypes exhibited diminished generation probabilities.

Assay: immunoSEQ multiplex PCR; the TCRdb copy retains only in-frame clones and omits some. The sample contains around 180,000 clones, about 93% of which appear only once. The clonotype originates from a woman in her 30s in good health. This rearrangement joins TRBV14 to TRBJ2-2, with a possible D match to TRBD2 (5 bases). The specimen was naive CD4+ T cells sorted from blood. Documented subset: CD45RA+ positively selected. The CDR3: CASSRLGVTGELFF. The CDR3 DNA follows: TGTGCCAGCAGCCGACTCGGGGTCACCGGGGAGCTGTTTTTT.